The next 2 T cell receptor beta chains were all read from a single sample in a study of regulatory T cells in long-lasting Graves disease. Through Arm-PCR of CDR3 regions and iRepertoire HTBI primers, TCR beta libraries were built. TCRdb called the multiplex PCR reads again in MiXCR, with one record for every CDR3 protein. The sample holds about 470,000 distinct CDR3 sequences, about 20% seen once. Specified time point: persistent/refractory GD, antithyroid drugs over 5 years with positive TRAb. Extracted PBMC RNA gave rise to the TCR library. The source material was peripheral blood mononuclear cells (PBMCs), sampled when the disease was refractory, from a patient treated with antithyroid drugs. All receptors derive from a female donor with Graves disease.

The gene calls are TRBV7-2 and TRBJ2-2; weak D call: TRBD2 (7 bases). The CDR3 spans 17 residues. Germline V gene data show CDR1 as SGHTA and CDR2 as FQGNSA. Deletions cut 1 base from V and 4 bases from J, with 16 bases between. The CDR3 is CASSLVGRGAVTGELFF. Here the CDR3 DNA reads TGTGCCAGCAGCTTAGTTGGGAGGGGGGCCGTCACCGGGGAGCTGTTTTTT.

This clonotype has just a few counts. V gene TRBV5-6 combines with J gene TRBJ1-4, with 7 bases that match TRBD1. The CDR3 length is 15 residues. The V segment lost 0 bases and the J segment 6 bases; nucleotides outside the gene matches: 5. Germline V gene data show CDR1 as SGHDT and CDR2 as YYEEEE. The CDR3 is CASSLDRTGYEKLFF. The CDR3 DNA reads as TGTGCCAGCAGCTTGGATAGGACAGGATATGAAAAACTGTTTTTT.